Presented here are 22 T cell receptor beta chains from one specimen sequenced in a study of neurological immune-mediated disorders. Each CDR3 protein gets one entry after TCRdb re-called the 5' RACE reads with MiXCR. The data show tens of thousands of distinct CDR3 sequences, nearly 6% seen once. Time point given: longitudinal time-point 2. The specimen sequenced was PBMCs. The receptors originated from a woman aged 60-75 years with multiple sclerosis.

This clonotype was recorded many times. This sequence joins TRBV6-1 and TRBJ1-6, with a possible D match to TRBD1 (5 bases). Trimming removed 7 bases at V and 7 bases at J, with 11 bases between. Germline CDR1 MNHNS, CDR2 SASEGT. The CDR3 extends over 13 amino acids. CDR3 in amino acids: CASTGTPNSPLHF. DNA of the CDR3: TGTGCCAGCACCGGGACGCCGAATTCACCCCTCCACTTT.

J is TRBJ2-7 and V is TRBV12-3 or TRBV12-4, with unresolved D. CDR3 length: 15 residues. The ends were cut back, 6 bases at V and 0 bases at J, with 15 bases in the middle. CDR3 coding DNA: TGTGCCAGCAGCACGACGGCCAGATACTCCTACGAGCAGTACTTC. This codes for CASSTTARYSYEQYF.

This clonotype has a count of ten or more. V usage is TRBV29-1 and J usage is TRBJ2-3; possible D gene TRBD2, 7 bases. The CDR3 spans 14 residues. Germline assignment: CDR1 SQVTM and CDR2 ANQGSEA. The V end lost 5 bases, the J end lost 1 base, and 13 bases lay between the germline ends. The CDR3 is CSVRGAGGTDTQYF. The CDR3 DNA reads as TGCAGCGTTCGGGGGGCTGGGGGCACAGATACGCAGTATTTT.

This clonotype was counted ten times or more. The genes are TRBV5-1 and TRBJ2-1, with 7 bases aligning to TRBD1. CDR1 and CDR2 from the germline V gene are SGHRS and YFSETQ. Trimming at V came to 3 bases and at J to 5 bases, leaving 5 bases not matched to a gene. The CDR3 is made up of 14 amino acids. CDR3 residues: CASSSTGIHNEQFF. The CDR3 nucleotides are TGCGCCAGCAGCTCGACAGGGATCCACAATGAGCAGTTCTTC.

Ten or more counts support this clonotype. The chain recombines TRBV10-3 with TRBJ2-1, with TRBD2 matching 10 bases. The CDR3 runs to 13 residues. CDR1 and CDR2 from the germline V gene are ENHRY and SYGVKD. After removal of 4 bases from V and 9 bases from J, the junction contained 3 bases not matched to a gene. CDR3 sequence (DNA): TGTGCCATCAGTGGGGGACTAGCGACTGAGCAGTTCTTC. It codes for CAISGGLATEQFF.

The sample holds many counts of this clonotype. The chain recombines TRBV21-1 with TRBJ2-7. TRBV21-1 is a pseudogene segment. The CDR3 covers 16 residues. For the CDR3, the DNA is TGTGCCAGCAGCAAAGCGCTTTTCGGGGAGCTCTACGAGCAGTACTTC. Its translation: CASSKALFGELYEQYF.

This clonotype was counted at least ten times. The chain couples TRBV27 to TRBJ1-2; D gene uncertain. Germline V lookup: CDR1 MNHEY, CDR2 SMNVEV (reference sequence). The CDR3 runs to 13 residues. Between the trimmed V and J ends, which lost 5 bases and 4 bases, there was a span of 11 bases. The CDR3 DNA reads as TGTGCCAGCAGTCCGGACGGACTCTATGGCTACACCTTC. It yields the protein CASSPDGLYGYTF.

In its sample, this clonotype was seen many times. This chain links TRBV15 with TRBJ2-5; D perhaps matches TRBD1 (5 bases). Trimming removed 0 bases from V and 0 bases from J, with 8 bases in between. The CDR3 extends over 15 amino acids. Germline CDR1 LNHNV, CDR2 YYDKDF (reference sequence). CDR3 loop: CATSREAGYQETQYF. Here the CDR3 DNA reads TGTGCCACCAGCAGAGAAGCAGGGTACCAAGAGACCCAGTACTTC. The full variable domain, with the rest looked up from reference TRBV15 and TRBJ2-5, is DAMVIQNPRYQVTQFGKPVTLSCSQTLNHNVMYWYQQKSSQAPKLLFHYYDKDFNNEADTPDNFQSRRPNTSFCFLDIRSPGLGDTAMYLCATSREAGYQETQYFGPGTRLLVL.

The rearrangement links TRBV27 to TRBJ2-3; tentative D call: TRBD2 (5 bases). Germline loops: CDR1 MNHEY, CDR2 SMNVEV (reference sequence). With 10 bases removed from V and 4 bases from J, the gap between germline ends came to 18 bases. The CDR3 loop spans 14 amino acids. The CDR3 nucleotides are TGTGCCACCTCGGTGACGGCGGGTCCAGATACGCAGTATTTT. It encodes CATSVTAGPDTQYF.

This clonotype came up many times. The chain employs TRBV5-1 and TRBJ1-2; the match to TRBD1 covers 8 bases. The trim removed 4 bases at V and 3 bases at J, leaving 8 bases unmatched. The CDR3 spans 15 residues. Germline CDR1 reads SGHRS; CDR2 reads YFSETQ. The CDR3 coding sequence is TGCGCCAGCAGCCCGACAGGGGCAAAGGACTATGGCTACACCTTC. Its protein product is CASSPTGAKDYGYTF.

This clonotype was seen many times. The J gene is TRBJ2-2, the V gene TRBV15; D is perhaps TRBD1 (5 bases). The length of the CDR3 is 15 residues. The V and J ends lost 0 bases and 4 bases respectively, with 9 bases between them. Germline CDR1 reads LNHNV; CDR2 reads YYDKDF (reference sequence). The CDR3 here is CATSRDTTVTGELFF. The CDR3 coding sequence is TGTGCCACCAGCAGAGACACGACAGTCACCGGGGAGCTGTTTTTT.

This clonotype was observed many times. The rearrangement joins TRBV29-1 to TRBJ1-2; 10 nucleotides line up with TRBD1. The V gene end was trimmed by 6 bases and the J gene end by 6 bases; junction bases not matched to a gene: 1. CDR1 and CDR2 (germline): SQVTM, ANQGSEA. The CDR3 runs 11 residues. DNA of the CDR3: TGCAGCGTCGGACAGGGGGATGGCTACACCTTC. Translating gives CSVGQGDGYTF.

This clonotype was seen at least ten times. This chain connects TRBV12-3 or TRBV12-4 to TRBJ1-6; D ambiguous. The V end was cut by 4 bases, the J end by 6 bases, with 4 bases between. The CDR3 is made up of 12 amino acids. The CDR3, as DNA: TGTGCCAGCAGTTCTGGTAATTCACCCCTCCACTTT. Its translation is CASSSGNSPLHF.

This clonotype has at least ten counts. The V call is TRBV5-1, the J call TRBJ2-7, with D maybe TRBD2 (5 bases). The V end lost 0 bases, the J end lost 5 bases, and 9 bases lay between the germline ends. Per the germline V gene, CDR1 is SGHRS and CDR2 is YFSETQ. The CDR3 runs to 13 residues. The CDR3 DNA reads as TGCGCCAGCAGCTTGGCAGCGGCGGACGAGCAGTACTTC. This translates into CASSLAAADEQYF.

This clonotype was picked up many times. The V and J genes are TRBV5-5 and TRBJ1-4; TRBD1 is a possible D gene (6 bases). Germline V CDR1 and CDR2: SGHKS, YYEKEE (reference sequence). The V end was cut by 4 bases, the J end by 6 bases, with 16 bases between. The CDR3 length is 15 residues. The CDR3 DNA reads TGTGCCAGCAGCCTGAGTCCGGGGGGCGATGAAAAACTGTTTTTT. Protein product: CASSLSPGGDEKLFF.

This clonotype was found many times. The chain combines TRBV20-1 with TRBJ1-5; weak D call: TRBD1 (6 bases). The germline V gene has CDR1 DFQATT and CDR2 SNEGSKA (reference sequence). CDR3 length: 13 amino acids. Trimming pared 4 bases from V and 1 base from J, leaving 8 bases between. The CDR3 loop is CSAKQGSNQPQHF. As DNA, the CDR3 is TGCAGTGCTAAACAGGGAAGCAATCAGCCCCAGCATTTT.

This clonotype has at least ten counts. The V and J genes are TRBV15 and TRBJ1-6; the match to TRBD1 covers 7 bases. CDR3 length: 18 amino acids. V gave up 5 bases and J gave up 4 bases; unmatched junction bases: 14. Germline CDR1 and CDR2: LNHNV and YYDKDF (reference sequence). The CDR3 reads CATSGVLGQPVYNSPLHF. CDR3 sequence (DNA): TGTGCCACCAGCGGAGTTTTGGGACAGCCCGTATATAATTCACCCCTCCACTTT.

This clonotype was recorded many times. This chain joins TRBV3-1 and TRBJ1-1; tentative D call: TRBD1 (5 bases). The V end lost 1 base, the J end lost 6 bases, and 9 bases lay between the germline ends. The germline V gene has CDR1 LGHDT and CDR2 YNNKEL (reference sequence). The CDR3 sequence is 13 residues long. CDR3 nucleotides: TGTGCCAGCAGCCAAGGGAGGACACCTGAAGCTTTCTTT. Translated, it gives CASSQGRTPEAFF.

Many counts were recorded for this clonotype. V is TRBV9 and J is TRBJ2-1; 8 bases map to TRBD2. The junction had 4 bases not matched to a gene; V was cut back by 0 bases and J by 2 bases. Germline CDR1 and CDR2: SGDLS and YYNGEE. The CDR3 is 16 residues long. CDR3 amino acids: CASSVGGTRAYNEQFF. CDR3 sequence (DNA): TGTGCCAGCAGCGTAGGAGGGACTAGGGCCTACAATGAGCAGTTCTTC.

This clonotype has at least ten counts. This chain connects TRBV5-1 to TRBJ2-7; D is undetermined. The CDR3 is 16 amino acids. Germline-derived CDR1 and CDR2 are SGHRS and YFSETQ. Trimming removed 1 base at V and 3 bases at J, with 17 bases between. The CDR3 protein is CASSLYGIQEDYEQYF. The CDR3 DNA sequence: TGCGCCAGCAGCTTGTACGGCATCCAGGAAGACTACGAGCAGTACTTC.

This clonotype was detected a few times. The chain recombines TRBV14 with TRBJ2-7, with D perhaps TRBD1 (7 bases). Trimming took off 3 bases at V and 2 bases at J, with 17 bases between the two ends. The CDR3 loop spans 16 amino acids. Germline V CDR1 and CDR2: SGHDN, FVKESK. Here the CDR3 reads CASSQMGGQGAYEQYF. In DNA form, the CDR3 reads TGTGCCAGCAGCCAGATGGGAGGCCAGGGGGCCTACGAGCAGTACTTC. The variable domain in full, completed from reference TRBV14 and TRBJ2-7, reads EAGVTQFPSHSVIEKGQTVTLRCDPISGHDNLYWYRRVMGKEIKFLLHFVKESKQDESGMPNNRFLAERTGGTYSTLKVQPAELEDSGVYFCASSQMGGQGAYEQYFGPGTRLTVT.

This clonotype occurred many times. V and J are TRBV27 and TRBJ2-7; D is unclear. Trimming stripped 5 bases from V and 5 bases from J, with 19 bases between. There are 15 residues in the CDR3. CDR1 is MNHEY and CDR2 is SMNVEV in the germline V gene (reference sequence). The CDR3 sequence is CASSPLPPQENEQYF. CDR3 DNA sequence: TGTGCCAGCAGTCCCCTTCCCCCTCAGGAGAACGAGCAGTACTTC.